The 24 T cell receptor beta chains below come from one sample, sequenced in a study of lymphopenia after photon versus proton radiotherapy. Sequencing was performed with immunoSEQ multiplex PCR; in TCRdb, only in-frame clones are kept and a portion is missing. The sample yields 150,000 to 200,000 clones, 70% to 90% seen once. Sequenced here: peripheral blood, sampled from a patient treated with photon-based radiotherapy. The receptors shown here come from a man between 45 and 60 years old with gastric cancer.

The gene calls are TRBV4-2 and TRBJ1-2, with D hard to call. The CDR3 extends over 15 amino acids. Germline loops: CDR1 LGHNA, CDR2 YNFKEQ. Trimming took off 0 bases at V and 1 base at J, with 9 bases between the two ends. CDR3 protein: CASSQDVEINYGYTF. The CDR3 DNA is TGTGCCAGCAGCCAAGATGTGGAGATTAACTATGGCTACACCTTC.

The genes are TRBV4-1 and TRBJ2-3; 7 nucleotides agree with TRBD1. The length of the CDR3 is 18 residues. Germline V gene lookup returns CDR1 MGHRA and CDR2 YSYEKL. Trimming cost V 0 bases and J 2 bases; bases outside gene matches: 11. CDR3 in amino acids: CASSQDKGASGLTDTQYF. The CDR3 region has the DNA TGCGCCAGCAGCCAAGATAAGGGGGCTAGTGGACTCACAGATACGCAGTATTTT.

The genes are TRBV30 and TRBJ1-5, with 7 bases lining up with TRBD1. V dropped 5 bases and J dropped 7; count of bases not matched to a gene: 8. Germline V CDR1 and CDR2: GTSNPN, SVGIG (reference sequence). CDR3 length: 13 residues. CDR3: CAWAYRGDQPQHF. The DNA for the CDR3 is TGTGCCTGGGCTTACAGGGGAGACCAGCCCCAGCATTTT. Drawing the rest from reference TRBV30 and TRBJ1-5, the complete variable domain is SQTIHQWPATLVQPVGSPLSLECTVEGTSNPNLYWYRQAAGRGLQLLFYSVGIGQISSEVPQNLSASRPQDRQFILSSKKLLLSDSGFYLCAWAYRGDQPQHFGDGTRLSIL.

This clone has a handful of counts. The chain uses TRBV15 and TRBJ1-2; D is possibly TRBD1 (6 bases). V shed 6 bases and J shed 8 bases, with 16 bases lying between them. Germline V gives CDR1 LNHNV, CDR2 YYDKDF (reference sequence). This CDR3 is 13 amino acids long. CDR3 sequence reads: CATRATHRDGYTF. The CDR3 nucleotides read TGTGCCACCAGGGCAACGCACAGGGACGGCTACACCTTC. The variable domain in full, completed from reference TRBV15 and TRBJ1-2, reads DAMVIQNPRYQVTQFGKPVTLSCSQTLNHNVMYWYQQKSSQAPKLLFHYYDKDFNNEADTPDNFQSRRPNTSFCFLDIRSPGLGDTAMYLCATRATHRDGYTFGSGTRLTVV.

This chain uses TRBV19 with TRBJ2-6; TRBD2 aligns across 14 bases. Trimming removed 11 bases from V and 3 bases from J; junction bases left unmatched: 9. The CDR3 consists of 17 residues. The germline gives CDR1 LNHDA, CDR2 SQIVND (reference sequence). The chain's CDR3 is CASRPGLAGVGANVLTF. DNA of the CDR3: TGTGCCTCACGTCCGGGACTAGCGGGAGTTGGGGCCAACGTCCTGACTTTC. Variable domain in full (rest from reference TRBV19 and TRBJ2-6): DGGITQSPKYLFRKEGQNVTLSCEQNLNHDAMYWYRQDPGQGLRLIYYSQIVNDFQKGDIAEGYSVSREKKESFPLTVTSAQKNPTAFYLCASRPGLAGVGANVLTFGAGSRLTVL.

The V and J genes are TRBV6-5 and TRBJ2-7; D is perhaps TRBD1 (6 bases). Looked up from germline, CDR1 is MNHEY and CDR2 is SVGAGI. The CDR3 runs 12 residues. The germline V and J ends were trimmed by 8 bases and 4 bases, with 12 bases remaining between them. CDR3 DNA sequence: TGTGCCAGCGGGACAATCAAGTACGAGCAGTACTTC. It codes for CASGTIKYEQYF.

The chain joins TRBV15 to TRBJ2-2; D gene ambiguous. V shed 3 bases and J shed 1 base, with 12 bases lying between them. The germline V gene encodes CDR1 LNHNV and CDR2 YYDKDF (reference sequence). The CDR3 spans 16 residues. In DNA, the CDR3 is TGTGCCACCAGCAGCCACGCGATCAGGAACACCGGGGAGCTGTTTTTT. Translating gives CATSSHAIRNTGELFF.

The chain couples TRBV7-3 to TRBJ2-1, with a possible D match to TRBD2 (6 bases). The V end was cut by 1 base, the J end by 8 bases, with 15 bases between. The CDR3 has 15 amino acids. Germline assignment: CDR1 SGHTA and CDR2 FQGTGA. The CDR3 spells CASSLSPGSIYEQFF. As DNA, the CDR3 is TGTGCCAGCAGCTTAAGTCCCGGGAGTATCTATGAGCAGTTCTTC.

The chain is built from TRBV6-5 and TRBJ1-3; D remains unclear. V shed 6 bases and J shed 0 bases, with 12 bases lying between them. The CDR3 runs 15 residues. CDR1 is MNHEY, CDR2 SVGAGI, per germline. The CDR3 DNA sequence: TGTGCCAGCAGAACAGATCATTCCTCTGGAAACACCATATATTTT. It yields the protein CASRTDHSSGNTIYF.

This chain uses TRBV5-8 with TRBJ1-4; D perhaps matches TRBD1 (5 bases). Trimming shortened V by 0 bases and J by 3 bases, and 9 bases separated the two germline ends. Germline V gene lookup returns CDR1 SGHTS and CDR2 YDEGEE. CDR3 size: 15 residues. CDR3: CASSLEGAPNEKLFF. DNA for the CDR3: TGTGCCAGCAGCTTGGAAGGGGCTCCTAATGAAAAACTGTTTTTT.

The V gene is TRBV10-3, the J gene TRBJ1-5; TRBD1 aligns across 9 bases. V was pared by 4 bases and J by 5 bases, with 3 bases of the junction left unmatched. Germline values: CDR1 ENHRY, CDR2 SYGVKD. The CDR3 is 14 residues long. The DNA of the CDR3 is TGTGCCATCAGTGTGACAGGGGGGGATCAGCCCCAGCATTTT. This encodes CAISVTGGDQPQHF.

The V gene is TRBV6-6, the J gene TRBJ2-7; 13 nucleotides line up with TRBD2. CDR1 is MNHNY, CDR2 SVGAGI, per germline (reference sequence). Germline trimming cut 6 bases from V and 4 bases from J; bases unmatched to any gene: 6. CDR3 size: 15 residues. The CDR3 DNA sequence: TGTGCCAGCAGCCAGGGACTAGCGGGGTTGTACGAGCAGTACTTC. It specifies CASSQGLAGLYEQYF.

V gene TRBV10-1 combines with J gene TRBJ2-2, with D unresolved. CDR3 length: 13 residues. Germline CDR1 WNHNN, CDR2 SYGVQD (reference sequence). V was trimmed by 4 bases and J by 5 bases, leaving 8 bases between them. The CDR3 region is CASSALGTGELFF. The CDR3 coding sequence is TGCGCCAGCAGTGCGTTAGGGACCGGGGAGCTGTTTTTT.

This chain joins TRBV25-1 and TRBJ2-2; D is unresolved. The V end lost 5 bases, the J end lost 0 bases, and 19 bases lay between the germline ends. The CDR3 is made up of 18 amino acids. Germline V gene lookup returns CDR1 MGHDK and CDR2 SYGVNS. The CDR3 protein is CASSYVPVGLSNTGELFF. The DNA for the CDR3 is TGTGCCAGCAGTTATGTTCCGGTCGGCCTTTCGAACACCGGGGAGCTGTTTTTT.

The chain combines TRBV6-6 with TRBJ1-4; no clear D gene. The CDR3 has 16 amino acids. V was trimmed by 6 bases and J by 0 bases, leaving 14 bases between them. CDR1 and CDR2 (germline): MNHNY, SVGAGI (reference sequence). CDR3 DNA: TGTGCCAGCAGCAAGCGGCCGACTGCAACTAATGAAAAACTGTTTTTT. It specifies CASSKRPTATNEKLFF.

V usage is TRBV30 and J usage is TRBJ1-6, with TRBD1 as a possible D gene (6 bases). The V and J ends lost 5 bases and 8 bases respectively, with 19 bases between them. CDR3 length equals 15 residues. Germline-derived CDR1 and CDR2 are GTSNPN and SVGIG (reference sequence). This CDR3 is CAWATGAGQDSPLHF. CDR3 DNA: TGTGCCTGGGCGACAGGAGCGGGTCAGGATTCACCCCTCCACTTT.

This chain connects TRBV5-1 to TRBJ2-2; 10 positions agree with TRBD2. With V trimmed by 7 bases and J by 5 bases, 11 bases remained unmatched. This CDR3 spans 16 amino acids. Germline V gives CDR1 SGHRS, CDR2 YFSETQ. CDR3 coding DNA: TGCGCCAGCGGCCCCCTAAGCGGGAGGGGTACCGGGGAGCTGTTTTTT. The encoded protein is CASGPLSGRGTGELFF.

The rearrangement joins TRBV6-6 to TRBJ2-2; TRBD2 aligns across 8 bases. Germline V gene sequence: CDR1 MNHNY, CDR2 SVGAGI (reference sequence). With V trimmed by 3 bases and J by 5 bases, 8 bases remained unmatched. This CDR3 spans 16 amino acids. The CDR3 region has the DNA TGTGCCAGCAGTTATCAGGCGACGGGAGGGACCGGGGAGCTGTTTTTT. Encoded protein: CASSYQATGGTGELFF.

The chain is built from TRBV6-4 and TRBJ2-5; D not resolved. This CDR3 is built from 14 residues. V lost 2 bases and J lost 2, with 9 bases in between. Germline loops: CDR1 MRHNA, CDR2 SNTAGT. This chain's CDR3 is CASSDPTAQETQYF. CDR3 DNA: TGTGCCAGCAGTGACCCGACGGCACAAGAGACCCAGTACTTC.

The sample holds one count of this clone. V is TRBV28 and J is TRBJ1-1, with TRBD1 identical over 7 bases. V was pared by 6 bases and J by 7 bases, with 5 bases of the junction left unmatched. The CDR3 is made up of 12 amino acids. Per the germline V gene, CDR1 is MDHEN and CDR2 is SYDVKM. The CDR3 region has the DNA TGTGCCAGCAGCACGACAGGGAGTGAAGCTTTCTTT. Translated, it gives CASSTTGSEAFF.

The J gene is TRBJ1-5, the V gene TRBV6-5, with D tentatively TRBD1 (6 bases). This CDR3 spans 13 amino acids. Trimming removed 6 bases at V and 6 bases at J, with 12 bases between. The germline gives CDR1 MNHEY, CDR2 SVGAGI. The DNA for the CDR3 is TGTGCCAGCAGCCGGGACAAGGGTCAGCCCCAGCATTTT. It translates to CASSRDKGQPQHF.

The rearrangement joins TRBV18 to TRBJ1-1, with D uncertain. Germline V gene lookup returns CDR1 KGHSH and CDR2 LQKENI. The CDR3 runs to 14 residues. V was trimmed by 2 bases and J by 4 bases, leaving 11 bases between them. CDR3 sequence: CASSPSPVATEAFF. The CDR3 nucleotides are TGTGCCAGCTCACCATCGCCGGTTGCCACTGAAGCTTTCTTT.

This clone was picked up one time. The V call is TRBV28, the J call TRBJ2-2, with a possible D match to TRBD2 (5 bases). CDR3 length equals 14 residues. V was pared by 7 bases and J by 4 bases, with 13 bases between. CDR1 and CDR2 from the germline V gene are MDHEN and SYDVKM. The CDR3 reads CASTDGLGTGELFF. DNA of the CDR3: TGTGCCAGCACGGACGGACTGGGCACCGGGGAGCTGTTTTTT.

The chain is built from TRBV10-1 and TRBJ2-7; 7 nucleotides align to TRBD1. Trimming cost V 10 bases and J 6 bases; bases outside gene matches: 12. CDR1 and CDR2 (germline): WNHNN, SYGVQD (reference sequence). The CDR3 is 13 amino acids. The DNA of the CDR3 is TGCGCCACCCGACAGGGAAGGGCAGGCGAGCAGTACTTC. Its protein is CATRQGRAGEQYF.